Listed below are T cell receptor beta chains from one sample, sequenced in a study of T cells after yellow fever vaccination. TCRdb fed the 5' RACE reads into MiXCR, producing one record per CDR3 protein. The table lists some 260,000 distinct CDR3 sequences, about 5.2% of them singletons. Here the sequenced sample was CD4+ T cells sorted from PBMCs, taken on the day of the yellow fever booster vaccination. The receptors shown here come from a man aged 18 to 30 who received the YFV17D yellow fever vaccine. The CDR3 runs from the conserved cysteine through the conserved F or W. The order of the fields is D gene, V gene, J gene, clone size, CDR3 protein, CDR3 DNA. A D gene is named only where the DNA matches it firmly. Only some rows state a clone size, as once, few, many or a class for expanded clones.

D gene: NA; V gene: TRBV7-9; J gene: TRBJ2-2; clone size: NA; CDR3 protein: CASTPWDKGTGELFF; CDR3 DNA: TGTGCCAGCACCCCTTGGGACAAGGGCACCGGGGAGCTGTTTTTT
D gene: NA; V gene: TRBV20-1; J gene: TRBJ2-3; clone size: NA; CDR3 protein: CSAPRSTDTQYF; CDR3 DNA: TGCAGTGCCCCCAGGAGTACAGATACGCAGTATTTT
D gene: NA; V gene: TRBV5-1; J gene: TRBJ1-1; clone size: many; CDR3 protein: CASSWGTSMNTEAFF; CDR3 DNA: TGCGCCAGCAGCTGGGGGACATCTATGAACACTGAAGCTTTCTTT
D gene: NA; V gene: TRBV10-3; J gene: TRBJ2-1; clone size: few; CDR3 protein: CAISEDSAPYNEQFF; CDR3 DNA: TGTGCCATCAGTGAAGACTCCGCCCCGTACAATGAGCAGTTCTTC
D gene: NA; V gene: TRBV28; J gene: TRBJ1-1; clone size: NA; CDR3 protein: CASSSIPPGQINTEAFF; CDR3 DNA: TGTGCCAGCAGTTCTATCCCCCCGGGGCAGATAAACACTGAAGCTTTCTTT
D gene: NA; V gene: TRBV14; J gene: TRBJ1-4; clone size: few; CDR3 protein: CASSWRVANEKLFF; CDR3 DNA: TGTGCCAGCAGCTGGAGGGTAGCTAATGAAAAACTGTTTTTT
D gene: NA; V gene: TRBV5-1; J gene: TRBJ2-1; clone size: many; CDR3 protein: CASSLSAGDDEQFF; CDR3 DNA: TGCGCCAGCAGCTTGTCTGCCGGCGACGATGAGCAGTTCTTC
D gene: NA; V gene: TRBV5-4; J gene: TRBJ2-3; clone size: NA; CDR3 protein: CASSPLRGEDTQYF; CDR3 DNA: TGTGCCAGCAGCCCTCTGAGGGGTGAAGATACGCAGTATTTT
D gene: NA; V gene: TRBV2; J gene: TRBJ2-1; clone size: many; CDR3 protein: CASSEQGGSEQFF; CDR3 DNA: TGTGCCAGCAGTGAGCAGGGAGGTAGTGAGCAGTTCTTC
D gene: NA; V gene: TRBV4-2; J gene: TRBJ1-5; clone size: many; CDR3 protein: CASSQDWRGNQPQHF; CDR3 DNA: TGTGCCAGCAGCCAAGATTGGAGGGGCAATCAGCCCCAGCATTTT
D gene: TRBD1; V gene: TRBV3-1; J gene: TRBJ2-2; clone size: few; CDR3 protein: CASSQDPGQGRELFF; CDR3 DNA: TGTGCCAGCAGCCAAGATCCCGGACAGGGCAGGGAGCTGTTTTTT
D gene: TRBD2; V gene: TRBV20-1; J gene: TRBJ2-1; clone size: few; CDR3 protein: CSSLLAGDNNEQFF; CDR3 DNA: TGCAGTTCACTCCTAGCGGGGGATAACAATGAGCAGTTCTTC
D gene: NA; V gene: TRBV5-1; J gene: TRBJ2-3; clone size: NA; CDR3 protein: CASVRGWLVTDTQYF; CDR3 DNA: TGCGCCAGCGTACGCGGATGGCTAGTTACAGATACGCAGTATTTT
D gene: NA; V gene: TRBV11-1; J gene: TRBJ2-2; clone size: NA; CDR3 protein: CASSLNPAGELFF; CDR3 DNA: TGTGCCAGCAGCTTAAACCCGGCCGGGGAGCTGTTTTTT
D gene: NA; V gene: TRBV5-1; J gene: TRBJ1-2; clone size: few; CDR3 protein: CASSSAGESNYGYTF; CDR3 DNA: TGCGCCAGCAGCTCGGCCGGGGAATCTAACTATGGCTACACCTTC
D gene: TRBD1; V gene: TRBV4-1; J gene: TRBJ2-3; clone size: NA; CDR3 protein: CASSQLGQSGRAQYF; CDR3 DNA: TGCGCCAGCAGCCAATTGGGACAGAGTGGCAGGGCGCAGTATTTT
D gene: NA; V gene: TRBV5-1; J gene: TRBJ1-1; clone size: many; CDR3 protein: CASSLETHREGEAFF; CDR3 DNA: TGCGCCAGCAGCTTGGAGACTCACAGGGAGGGTGAAGCTTTCTTT
D gene: NA; V gene: TRBV7-9; J gene: TRBJ2-5; clone size: many; CDR3 protein: CASSRRRAGETQYF; CDR3 DNA: TGTGCCAGCAGCCGACGAAGGGCGGGGGAGACCCAGTACTTC
D gene: NA; V gene: TRBV5-1; J gene: TRBJ1-6; clone size: many; CDR3 protein: CASSETEDSPLHF; CDR3 DNA: TGCGCCAGCTCTGAGACAGAAGATTCACCCCTCCACTTT
D gene: TRBD1; V gene: TRBV11-2; J gene: TRBJ2-1; clone size: many; CDR3 protein: CASSPTGGNEQFF; CDR3 DNA: TGTGCCAGCAGCCCGACAGGGGGCAATGAGCAGTTCTTC
D gene: NA; V gene: TRBV9; J gene: TRBJ2-2; clone size: many; CDR3 protein: CASSVPNTGELFF; CDR3 DNA: TGTGCCAGCAGCGTACCGAACACCGGGGAGCTGTTTTTT
D gene: TRBD1; V gene: TRBV5-1; J gene: TRBJ2-4; clone size: NA; CDR3 protein: CASSLDRTGENIQYF; CDR3 DNA: TGCGCCAGCAGCTTGGACAGGACAGGGGAAAACATTCAGTACTTC
D gene: NA; V gene: TRBV7-9; J gene: TRBJ1-2; clone size: many; CDR3 protein: CASRLTGRGYTF; CDR3 DNA: TGTGCCAGCAGATTAACAGGGCGCGGCTACACCTTC
D gene: NA; V gene: TRBV4-2; J gene: TRBJ2-1; clone size: few; CDR3 protein: CASSHWTRSSYNEQFF; CDR3 DNA: TGTGCCAGCAGCCACTGGACCCGAAGCTCCTACAATGAGCAGTTCTTC
D gene: TRBD1; V gene: TRBV12-3/TRBV12-4; J gene: TRBJ1-3; clone size: few; CDR3 protein: CASKRTGGNGNTIYF; CDR3 DNA: TGTGCCAGCAAAAGGACAGGGGGCAACGGAAACACCATATATTTT
D gene: TRBD1; V gene: TRBV6-2/TRBV6-3; J gene: TRBJ2-2; clone size: many; CDR3 protein: CASSYLGFDRDDTGELFF; CDR3 DNA: TGTGCCAGCAGTTACTTGGGCTTCGACAGGGACGACACCGGGGAGCTGTTTTTT
D gene: NA; V gene: TRBV5-1; J gene: TRBJ2-7; clone size: few; CDR3 protein: CASSLEVTNFYEQYF; CDR3 DNA: TGCGCCAGCAGCTTGGAGGTGACAAACTTCTACGAGCAGTACTTC
D gene: NA; V gene: TRBV21-1; J gene: TRBJ2-2; clone size: few; CDR3 protein: CESRGANTGELFF; CDR3 DNA: TGCGAAAGTAGGGGGGCCAACACCGGGGAGCTGTTTTTT
D gene: TRBD1; V gene: TRBV6-1; J gene: TRBJ1-1; clone size: NA; CDR3 protein: CASSEDGQGRTEAFF; CDR3 DNA: TGTGCCAGCAGTGAAGACGGACAGGGACGCACTGAAGCTTTCTTT
D gene: NA; V gene: TRBV28; J gene: TRBJ1-4; clone size: many; CDR3 protein: CASLGNEKLFF; CDR3 DNA: TGTGCCAGCCTGGGTAATGAAAAACTGTTTTTT
D gene: NA; V gene: TRBV5-1; J gene: TRBJ2-1; clone size: few; CDR3 protein: CASSLARTGYEQFF; CDR3 DNA: TGCGCCAGCAGCTTGGCCCGAACAGGGTATGAGCAGTTCTTC
D gene: NA; V gene: TRBV12-3/TRBV12-4; J gene: TRBJ2-1; clone size: many; CDR3 protein: CASSGGPILLEQFF; CDR3 DNA: TGTGCCAGCAGTGGAGGGCCGATACTGCTTGAGCAGTTCTTC
D gene: NA; V gene: TRBV20-1; J gene: TRBJ1-1; clone size: NA; CDR3 protein: CSATGDYTEAFF; CDR3 DNA: TGCAGTGCTACAGGGGATTACACTGAAGCTTTCTTT
D gene: NA; V gene: TRBV18; J gene: TRBJ2-7; clone size: NA; CDR3 protein: CASSSVYGTLEGQQYF; CDR3 DNA: TGTGCCAGCTCATCAGTCTACGGGACTCTTGAGGGGCAGCAGTACTTC
D gene: NA; V gene: TRBV9; J gene: TRBJ1-2; clone size: NA; CDR3 protein: CASSVAHYGYTF; CDR3 DNA: TGTGCCAGCAGCGTAGCCCACTATGGCTACACCTTC
D gene: TRBD1; V gene: TRBV20-1; J gene: TRBJ2-7; clone size: NA; CDR3 protein: CSAGGQFSYEQYF; CDR3 DNA: TGCAGTGCTGGGGGACAGTTCTCCTACGAGCAGTACTTC
D gene: NA; V gene: TRBV7-2; J gene: TRBJ1-4; clone size: many; CDR3 protein: CASSLQINEKLFF; CDR3 DNA: TGTGCCAGCAGCCTACAGATTAATGAAAAACTGTTTTTT
D gene: NA; V gene: TRBV3-1; J gene: TRBJ1-5; clone size: few; CDR3 protein: CASSQDPSGQPQHF; CDR3 DNA: TGTGCCAGCAGCCAAGATCCGTCGGGTCAGCCCCAGCATTTT
D gene: TRBD2; V gene: TRBV6-5; J gene: TRBJ2-1; clone size: many; CDR3 protein: CASSYGGGASYNEQFF; CDR3 DNA: TGTGCCAGCAGTTACGGCGGGGGGGCCTCCTACAATGAGCAGTTCTTC
D gene: NA; V gene: TRBV19; J gene: TRBJ2-2; clone size: NA; CDR3 protein: CASSMWGRSAGELFF; CDR3 DNA: TGTGCCAGTAGTATGTGGGGGAGGTCGGCCGGGGAGCTGTTTTTT
D gene: TRBD1; V gene: TRBV6-5; J gene: TRBJ2-1; clone size: NA; CDR3 protein: CASSYSRQGKYEQFF; CDR3 DNA: TGTGCCAGCAGTTACTCCCGACAGGGGAAGTATGAGCAGTTCTTC
D gene: TRBD1; V gene: TRBV20-1; J gene: TRBJ2-1; clone size: few; CDR3 protein: CSAGRDRDYNEQFF; CDR3 DNA: TGCAGTGCTGGCCGGGACAGGGACTACAATGAGCAGTTCTTC
D gene: NA; V gene: TRBV6-5; J gene: TRBJ2-3; clone size: NA; CDR3 protein: CASSYTGRSTDTQYF; CDR3 DNA: TGTGCCAGCAGTTACACAGGGCGAAGCACAGATACGCAGTATTTT
D gene: TRBD1; V gene: TRBV12-3/TRBV12-4; J gene: TRBJ1-1; clone size: NA; CDR3 protein: CASSPRQGADTEAFF; CDR3 DNA: TGTGCCAGCAGTCCTAGACAGGGGGCGGACACTGAAGCTTTCTTT
D gene: TRBD1; V gene: TRBV5-1; J gene: TRBJ1-2; clone size: few; CDR3 protein: CASNIQGPGYGYTF; CDR3 DNA: TGCGCCAGCAACATACAGGGGCCAGGCTATGGCTACACCTTC
D gene: TRBD1; V gene: TRBV20-1; J gene: TRBJ1-5; clone size: NA; CDR3 protein: CSAQTGNSNQPQHF; CDR3 DNA: TGCAGTGCTCAGACAGGGAATAGCAATCAGCCCCAGCATTTT
D gene: NA; V gene: TRBV29-1; J gene: TRBJ1-2; clone size: few; CDR3 protein: CSVEDDSNYGYTF; CDR3 DNA: TGCAGCGTTGAAGATGACAGTAACTATGGCTACACCTTC
D gene: NA; V gene: TRBV30; J gene: TRBJ2-5; clone size: NA; CDR3 protein: CAWSGGEQETQYF; CDR3 DNA: TGTGCCTGGAGCGGCGGAGAACAAGAGACCCAGTACTTC
D gene: TRBD2; V gene: TRBV20-1; J gene: TRBJ2-1; clone size: many; CDR3 protein: CSVLSGGASYNEQFF; CDR3 DNA: TGCAGTGTTTTGAGCGGGGGGGCCTCCTACAATGAGCAGTTCTTC
D gene: TRBD1; V gene: TRBV5-1; J gene: TRBJ1-1; clone size: many; CDR3 protein: CASSQTGRNTEAFF; CDR3 DNA: TGCGCCAGCAGCCAGACAGGGAGGAACACTGAAGCTTTCTTT
D gene: NA; V gene: TRBV12-3/TRBV12-4; J gene: TRBJ2-7; clone size: many; CDR3 protein: CASSSSQLQYF; CDR3 DNA: TGTGCCAGCAGTTCATCACAGTTGCAGTACTTC
D gene: TRBD1; V gene: TRBV28; J gene: TRBJ1-6; clone size: few; CDR3 protein: CASSLSWDRPPISPLHF; CDR3 DNA: TGTGCCAGCAGTTTATCTTGGGACAGGCCGCCGATTTCACCCCTCCACTTT